Listed below are T cell receptor beta chains from one sample, sequenced in a study of OX40 agonist ivuxolimab in advanced cancers. Using immunoSEQ multiplex PCR, the repertoire was profiled, and TCRdb retains in-frame clones only, with some absent. Here the sample spans 80,000 to 95,000 clones, roughly nine tenths being singletons. This sample comprised CD4+ or CD8+ T cells sorted from blood, obtained in a trial of the OX40 agonist ivuxolimab. All receptors come from an adult with an advanced solid tumor such as melanoma, head and neck, liver or kidney cancer. Each CDR3 is given with its conserved first and last residue.

J gene | V gene | CDR3 protein
TRBJ1-3 | TRBV19 | CASSLPRSGNTIYF
TRBJ1-1 | TRBV30 | CAWMAERANTEAFF
TRBJ1-3 | TRBV16 | CASSQFSSGSNSGNTIYF
TRBJ2-7 | TRBV18 | CASSRPGQGSYEQYF
TRBJ2-7 | TRBV21-1 | CASSIRSYEQYF
TRBJ2-2 | TRBV5-1 | CASSFRTEAGELFF
TRBJ2-6 | TRBV30 | CAWSSGEQDGANVLTF
TRBJ2-7 | TRBV27 | CASSMTGTWSSYEQYF
TRBJ2-3 | TRBV29-1 | CSVPSGQGATDTQYF
TRBJ2-7 | TRBV29-1 | CSVETGQGYEQYF
TRBJ1-3 | TRBV5-4 | CASSFGTISGNTIYF
TRBJ2-7 | TRBV9 | CASSVDGGSYEQYF
TRBJ2-5 | TRBV30 | CAWSGLAGETQYF
TRBJ1-1 | TRBV30 | CAWGPSDEAFF
TRBJ2-5 | TRBV5-1 | CASSSGWWETQYF
TRBJ2-7 | TRBV6-5 | CATGRGRDEQYF
TRBJ2-7 | TRBV19 | CASSIQGAYEQYF
TRBJ1-2 | TRBV28 | CASSLGPVQGDGYTF
TRBJ1-1 | TRBV2 | CASPVVGGEAFF
TRBJ1-4 | TRBV7-8 | CASSPRRDGAKEKLFF
TRBJ1-5 | TRBV4-1 | CASSQVPRGHQPQHF
TRBJ1-5 | TRBV19 | CASSYSNQPQHF
TRBJ1-4 | TRBV2 | CASSGTALLIRNEKLFF
TRBJ2-1 | TRBV7-3 | CASSHQTSGSSYNEQFF
TRBJ2-1 | TRBV28 | CASSFPGSNEQFF
TRBJ1-1 | TRBV5-1 | CASSSARNTEAFF
TRBJ2-7 | TRBV27 | CASSSLAASSYEQYF
TRBJ2-5 | TRBV7-3 | CASSLGPPGAGGQETQYF
TRBJ2-7 | TRBV7-9 | CASSPGGFYEQYF
TRBJ1-1 | TRBV5-1 | CASSLAGDTEAFF
TRBJ2-7 | TRBV5-1 | CASSLVSGAHGGQYF
TRBJ2-5 | TRBV28 | CASSTPLGEETQYF
TRBJ2-7 | TRBV4-2 | CASSQPRDRGSYEQYF
TRBJ1-3 | TRBV11-2 | CASSLQVGVNTIYF
TRBJ1-1 | TRBV5-1 | CASSFGTDTEAFF
TRBJ2-3 | TRBV27 | CASRPSSDTQYF
TRBJ1-3 | TRBV6-6 | CASTSTQGPLGNTIYF
TRBJ2-5 | TRBV4-1 | CASSQGGGIRETQYF
TRBJ2-1 | TRBV6-1 | CASFSVLYNEQFF
TRBJ2-7 | TRBV9 | CASSTDVDYEQYF
TRBJ2-2 | TRBV19 | CASRYRTGRNTGELFF
TRBJ2-1 | TRBV10-3 | CAINVDGLEAFNEQFF
TRBJ2-2 | TRBV19 | CASKRTRNTGELFF
TRBJ2-5 | TRBV6-5 | CASRAGTGGLETQYF
TRBJ2-2 | TRBV4-1 | CASSHHPDPGIGTGELFF
TRBJ2-7 | TRBV10-1 | CASSRGVGEQYF
TRBJ2-5 | TRBV5-4 | CASSLWGGQTQYF